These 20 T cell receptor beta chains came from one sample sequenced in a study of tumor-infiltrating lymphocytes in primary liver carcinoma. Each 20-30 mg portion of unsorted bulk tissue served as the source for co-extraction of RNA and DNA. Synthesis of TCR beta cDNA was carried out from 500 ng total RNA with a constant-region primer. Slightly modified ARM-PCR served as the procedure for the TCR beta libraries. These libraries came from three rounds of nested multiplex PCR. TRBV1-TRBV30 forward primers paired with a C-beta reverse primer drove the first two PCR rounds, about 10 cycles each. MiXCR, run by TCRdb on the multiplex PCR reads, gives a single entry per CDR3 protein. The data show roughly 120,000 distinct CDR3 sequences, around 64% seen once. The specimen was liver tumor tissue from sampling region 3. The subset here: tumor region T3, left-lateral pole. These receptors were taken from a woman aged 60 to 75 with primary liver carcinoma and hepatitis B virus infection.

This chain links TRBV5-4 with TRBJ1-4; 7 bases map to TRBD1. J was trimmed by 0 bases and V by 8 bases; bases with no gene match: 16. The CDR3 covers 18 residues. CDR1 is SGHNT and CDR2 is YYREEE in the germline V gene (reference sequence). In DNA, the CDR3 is TGTGCCAGTAACTTCTCCCCCGGGACAGCGGCAACTAATGAAAAACTGTTTTTT. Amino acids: CASNFSPGTAATNEKLFF.

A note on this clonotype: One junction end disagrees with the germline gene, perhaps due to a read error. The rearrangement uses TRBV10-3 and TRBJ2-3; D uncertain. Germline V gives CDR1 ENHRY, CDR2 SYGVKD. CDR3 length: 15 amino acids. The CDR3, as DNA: TGTGCCATCAGCCCCTTTTCTGGAAGTACAGATACGCAGCAATTT. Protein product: CAISPFSGSTDTQQF.

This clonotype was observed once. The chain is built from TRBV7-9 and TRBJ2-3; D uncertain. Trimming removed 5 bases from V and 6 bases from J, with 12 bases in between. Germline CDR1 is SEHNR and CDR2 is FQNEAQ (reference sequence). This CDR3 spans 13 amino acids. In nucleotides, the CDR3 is TGTGCCAGCAGCCTGATGCTACAGGATACGCAGTATTTT. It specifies CASSLMLQDTQYF.

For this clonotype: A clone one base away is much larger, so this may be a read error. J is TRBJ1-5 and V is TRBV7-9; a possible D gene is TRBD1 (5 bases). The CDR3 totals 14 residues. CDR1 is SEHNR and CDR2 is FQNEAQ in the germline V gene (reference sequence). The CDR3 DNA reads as TGTGTCAGCAGCTTAGGGGACGGCGTGGCGCCCCAGCATTTT. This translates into CVSSLGDGVAPQHF.

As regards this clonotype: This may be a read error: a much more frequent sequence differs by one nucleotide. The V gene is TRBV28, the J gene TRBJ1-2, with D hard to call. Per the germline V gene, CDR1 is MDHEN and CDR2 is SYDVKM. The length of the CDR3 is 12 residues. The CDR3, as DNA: TGTGTCAGCAGTTCTAAGAACTATGGCTACACCTTC. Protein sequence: CVSSSKNYGYTF.

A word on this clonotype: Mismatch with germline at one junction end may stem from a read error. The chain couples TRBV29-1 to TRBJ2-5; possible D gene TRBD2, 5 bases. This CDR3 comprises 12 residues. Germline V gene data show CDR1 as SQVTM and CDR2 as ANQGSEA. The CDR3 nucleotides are TGCAGCGTTGGGAGGACGCAAGAGGCCCAGTACTTC. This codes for CSVGRTQEAQYF.

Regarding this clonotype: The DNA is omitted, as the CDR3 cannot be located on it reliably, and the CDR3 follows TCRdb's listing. CDR3 residues: CASSVGDGNEQLF. V gene TRBV11-3 combines with J gene TRBJ2-1. The CDR3 adds up to 13 amino acids, both ends counted. Germline V CDR1 and CDR2: SGHNT, YENEEA.

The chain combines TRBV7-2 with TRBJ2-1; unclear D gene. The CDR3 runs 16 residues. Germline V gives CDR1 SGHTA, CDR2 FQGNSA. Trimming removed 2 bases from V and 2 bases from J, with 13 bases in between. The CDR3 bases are TGTGCCAGCAGCTTAATGTCAGGCCTCACCTACAATGAGCAGTTCTTC. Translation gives CASSLMSGLTYNEQFF.

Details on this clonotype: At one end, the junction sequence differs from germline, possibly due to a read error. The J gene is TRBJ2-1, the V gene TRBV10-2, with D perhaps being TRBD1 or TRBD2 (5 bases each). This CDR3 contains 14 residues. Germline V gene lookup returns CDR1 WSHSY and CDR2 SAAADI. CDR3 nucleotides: TGCGCCAGTAGGGACGGCAGCTCCTATAATGAGCAGTTCTTC. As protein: CASRDGSSYNEQFF.

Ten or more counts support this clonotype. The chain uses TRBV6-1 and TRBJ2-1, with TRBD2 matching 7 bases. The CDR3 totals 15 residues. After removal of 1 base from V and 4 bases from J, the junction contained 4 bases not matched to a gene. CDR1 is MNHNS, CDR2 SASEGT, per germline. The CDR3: CASSEGGSRYNEQFF. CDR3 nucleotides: TGTGCCAGCAGTGAAGGCGGGAGCAGGTACAATGAGCAGTTCTTC.

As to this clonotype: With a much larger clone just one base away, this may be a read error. The CDR3 reads CASSQDRGCRVTFF. CDR3 in DNA: TGTGCCAGCAGCCAAGATAGGGGATGCAGGGTCACGTTCTTC. The V gene is TRBV4-2, the J gene TRBJ2-1; maybe TRBD1 (5 bases). The V and J ends lost 0 bases and 15 bases respectively, with 18 bases between them. This CDR3 has 14 amino acids. Germline values: CDR1 LGHNA, CDR2 YNFKEQ.

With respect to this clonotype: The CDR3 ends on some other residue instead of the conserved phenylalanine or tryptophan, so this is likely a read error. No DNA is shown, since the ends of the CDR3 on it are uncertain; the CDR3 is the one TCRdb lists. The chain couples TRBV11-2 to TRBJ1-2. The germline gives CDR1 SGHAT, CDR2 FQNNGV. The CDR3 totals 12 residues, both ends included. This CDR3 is CASSLEWYGYAS.

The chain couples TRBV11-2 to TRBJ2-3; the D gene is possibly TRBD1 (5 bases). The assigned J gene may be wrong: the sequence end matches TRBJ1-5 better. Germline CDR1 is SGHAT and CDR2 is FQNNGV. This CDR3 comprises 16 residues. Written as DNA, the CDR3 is TGTGCCAGCGGATCGCAGGGACTCCTACGCAGAGATACGCAGCATTTT. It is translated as CASGSQGLLRRDTQHF.

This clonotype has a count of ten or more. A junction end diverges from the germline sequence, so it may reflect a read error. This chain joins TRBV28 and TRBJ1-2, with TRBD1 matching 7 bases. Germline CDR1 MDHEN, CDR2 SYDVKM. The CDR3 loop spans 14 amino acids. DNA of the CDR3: TGTGCCAGCAGACCATCACCGGCCGCCGGGACAGTCGTCTTC. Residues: CASRPSPAAGTVVF.

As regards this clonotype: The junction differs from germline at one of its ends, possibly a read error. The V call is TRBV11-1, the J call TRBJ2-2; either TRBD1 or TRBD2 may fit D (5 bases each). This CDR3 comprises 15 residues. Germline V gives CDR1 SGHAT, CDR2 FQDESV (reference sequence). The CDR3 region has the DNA TGTGCCAGCAGCCCCAGACAGTGGTTCACCGGGGAGTTGTTTTTT. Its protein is CASSPRQWFTGELFF.

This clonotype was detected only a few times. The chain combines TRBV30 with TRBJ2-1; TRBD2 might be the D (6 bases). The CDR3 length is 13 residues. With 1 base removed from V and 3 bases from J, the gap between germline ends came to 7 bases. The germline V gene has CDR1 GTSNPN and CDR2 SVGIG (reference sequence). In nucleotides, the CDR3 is TGTGCCTGGAGTGGACTAGTCTACAATGAGCAGTTCTTC. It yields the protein CAWSGLVYNEQFF.

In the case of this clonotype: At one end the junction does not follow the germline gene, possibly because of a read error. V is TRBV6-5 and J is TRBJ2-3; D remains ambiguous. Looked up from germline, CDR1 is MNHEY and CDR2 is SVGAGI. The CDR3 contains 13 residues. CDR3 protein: CATSLPSTDTRYF. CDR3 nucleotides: TGTGCCACCTCCCTGCCGAGCACTGATACGCGGTATTTT.

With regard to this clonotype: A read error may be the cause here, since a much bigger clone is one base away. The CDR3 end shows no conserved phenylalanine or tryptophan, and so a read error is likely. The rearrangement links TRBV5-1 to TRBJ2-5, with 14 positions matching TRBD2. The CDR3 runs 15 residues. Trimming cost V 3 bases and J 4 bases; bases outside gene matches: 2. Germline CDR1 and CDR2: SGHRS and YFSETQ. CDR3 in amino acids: CASSYGTSGRETQYY. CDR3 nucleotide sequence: TGCGCCAGCAGCTACGGGACTAGCGGGAGAGAGACCCAGTACTAC.

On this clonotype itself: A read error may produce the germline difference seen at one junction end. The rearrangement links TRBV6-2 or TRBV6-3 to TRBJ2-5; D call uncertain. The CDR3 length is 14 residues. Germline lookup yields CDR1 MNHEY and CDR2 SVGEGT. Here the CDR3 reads CASCYTTPRETQYF. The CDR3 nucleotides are TGTGCCAGCTGTTACACCACCCCCCGAGAGACCCAGTACTTC.

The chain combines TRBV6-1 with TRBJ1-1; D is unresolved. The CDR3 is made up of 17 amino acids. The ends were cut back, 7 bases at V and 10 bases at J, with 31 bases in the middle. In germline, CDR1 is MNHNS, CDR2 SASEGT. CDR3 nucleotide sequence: TGTGCCAGCAATCGTAACCCCCTTCAAGCGTGCCCGTCAATAGCTTTCTTT. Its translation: CASNRNPLQACPSIAFF.